Below, one T cell receptor (beta chain) is given with its context. No antigen is known for it. Methotrexate plus calcineurin inhibitor accompanied controls' myeloablative marrow transplants; sampling was 1 year later. This sample is part of a study of T cells after posttransplantation cyclophosphamide. Points from the study as a whole: After PTCy, TRB diversity resembled that of CNI/methotrexate controls. Donor CD8+ memory clones often dominated recipient blood repertoires at later times.

The repertoire was sequenced with immunoSEQ multiplex PCR; TCRdb's copy has only in-frame clones and lacks some. Among 20,000 to 25,000 clones listed, more than 70% were seen once. V was clipped by 3 bases and J by 3 bases, with 11 bases between them. The CDR3 has 14 residues. Germline V lookup: CDR1 KGHSH, CDR2 LQKENI. The TCR sequence derives from a female patient aged 45-60 years who received an allogeneic stem cell transplant from an unrelated donor, was CMV-positive, and had chronic GVHD only. Some T cells may originate from the graft donor. The sequenced sample was PBMCs, obtained after an allogeneic stem cell transplant with a calcineurin inhibitor and methotrexate. J is TRBJ1-2 and V is TRBV18; D is possibly TRBD1 (5 bases). The CDR3 DNA reads TGTGCCAGCTCACCGGGCGGGGCCTACTATGGCTACACCTTC. This sequence encodes CASSPGGAYYGYTF.